This T cell receptor beta chain was documented in a study of T cell responses to AZD1222 COVID-19 vaccine. In the study overall: Researchers grouped second doses given at about 4 or about 12 weeks into one pool. Notes on the study in general: Donors in the cohort were predominantly white British and more often female, and clonal diversity was possibly underestimated. At baseline, just a handful of AZD1222 recipients tested seropositive.

Trimming stripped 4 bases from V and 7 bases from J, with 11 bases between. The CDR3 has 12 amino acids. The germline V gene encodes CDR1 MNHEY and CDR2 SMNVEV (reference sequence). Regarding this clone: Its antigen is currently unknown.

Clones were read by immunoSEQ multiplex PCR, and TCRdb kept only the in-frame ones, dropping some. The sample shows about 94,000 clones, about 88% of them seen only once. The material was peripheral blood, obtained on day 0 of AZD1222 vaccination. The receptor comes from an adult in good health. The rearrangement uses TRBV27 and TRBJ2-7; D gene uncertain. The CDR3 protein is CASSSQAGEQYF. The DNA of the CDR3 is TGTGCCAGCAGTTCCCAGGCCGGGGAGCAGTACTTC.